The T cell receptor (beta chain) under discussion was sequenced for a study of blood T cell repertoires in COVID-19. Per the original data handling: By means of reference gene primer amplification, nucleated cell counts were estimated. Sequencing used immunoSEQ multiplex PCR; TCRdb keeps in-frame clones, though not all of them. V and J calls and clone size are copied from that table; D and trimming were computed from the DNA. Of 150,000 to 160,000 clones in the sample, more than 80% are singletons; the top ten hold 0.55%. The CDR3 runs 15 residues. Trimming at V came to 8 bases and at J to 5 bases, leaving 14 bases not matched to a gene.

The rearrangement links TRBV23-1 to TRBJ2-5; TRBD1 matches 7 bases. TRBV23-1 is flagged as an ORF with uncertain function. The TCR sequence derives from a man in his fifties or sixties with acute or convalescent COVID-19. What was sequenced was peripheral blood. The CDR3: CASSPGQHYEETQYF. In nucleotides, the CDR3 is TGCGCCAGCTCGCCGGGACAGCACTACGAGGAGACCCAGTACTTC.